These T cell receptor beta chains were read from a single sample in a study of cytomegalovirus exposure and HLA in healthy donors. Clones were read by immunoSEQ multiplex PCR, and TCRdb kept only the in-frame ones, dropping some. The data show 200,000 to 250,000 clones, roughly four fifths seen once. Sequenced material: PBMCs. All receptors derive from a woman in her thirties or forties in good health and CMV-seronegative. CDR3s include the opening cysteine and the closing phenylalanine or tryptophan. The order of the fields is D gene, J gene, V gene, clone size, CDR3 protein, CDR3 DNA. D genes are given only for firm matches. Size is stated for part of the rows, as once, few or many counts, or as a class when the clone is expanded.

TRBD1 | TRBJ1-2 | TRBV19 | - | CASSQTGAHGYTF | TGTGCCAGTAGCCAGACAGGGGCGCATGGCTACACCTTC
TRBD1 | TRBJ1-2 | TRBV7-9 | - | CASSLTGMGGYTF | TGTGCCAGCAGCTTGACAGGGATGGGGGGCTACACCTTC
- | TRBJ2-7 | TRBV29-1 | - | CSVVTSVSEQYF | TGCAGCGTTGTCACGAGTGTCTCCGAGCAGTACTTC
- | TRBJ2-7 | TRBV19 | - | CASSLSGLLPYEQYF | TGTGCCAGTAGTCTCAGCGGGCTTCTACCCTACGAGCAGTACTTC
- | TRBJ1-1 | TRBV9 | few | CASSVVGGANTEAFF | TGTGCCAGCAGCGTAGTTGGGGGCGCGAACACTGAAGCTTTCTTT
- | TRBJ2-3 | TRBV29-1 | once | CSLTTRVDTQYF | TGCAGCCTCACAACTAGGGTGGATACGCAGTATTTT
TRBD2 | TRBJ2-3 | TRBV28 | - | CASLDWGLAGGLSTDTQYF | TGTGCCAGCCTTGACTGGGGTCTAGCGGGGGGCCTTAGCACAGATACGCAGTATTTT
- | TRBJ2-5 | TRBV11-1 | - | CASSPGQETQYF | TGTGCCAGCAGCCCAGGGCAAGAGACCCAGTACTTC
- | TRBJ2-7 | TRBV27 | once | CASSFGRLYEQYF | TGTGCCAGCAGTTTCGGCAGGTTATACGAGCAGTACTTC
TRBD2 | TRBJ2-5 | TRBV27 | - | CASSFLSGLAGTQETQYF | TGTGCCAGCAGTTTCCTGTCCGGACTAGCGGGGACCCAAGAGACCCAGTACTTC
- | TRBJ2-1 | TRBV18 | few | CASSPASLDNEQFF | TGTGCCAGCTCACCGGCTAGCCTGGACAATGAGCAGTTCTTC
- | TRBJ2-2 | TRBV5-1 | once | CASTGTKRSGTGELFF | TGCGCCAGCACCGGGACAAAAAGAAGTGGCACCGGGGAGCTGTTTTTT
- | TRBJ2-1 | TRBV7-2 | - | CASSLGTALYNEQFF | TGTGCCAGCAGCTTAGGGACAGCCCTATACAATGAGCAGTTCTTC
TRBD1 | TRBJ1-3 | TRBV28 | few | CASTGTGDGNTIYF | TGTGCCAGTACCGGGACAGGGGATGGAAACACCATATATTTT
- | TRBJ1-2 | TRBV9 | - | CASSVVEGGGYTF | TGTGCCAGCAGCGTAGTAGAGGGTGGGGGCTACACCTTC
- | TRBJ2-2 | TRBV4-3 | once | CASSQERGTGELFF | TGCGCCAGCAGCCAAGAGCGGGGCACAGGGGAGCTGTTTTTT
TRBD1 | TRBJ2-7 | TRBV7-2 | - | CASSLEGTGVREQYF | TGTGCCAGCAGCTTAGAAGGGACAGGTGTTCGCGAGCAGTACTTC
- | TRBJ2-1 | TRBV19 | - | CASSEQPYNEQFF | TGTGCCAGTAGTGAACAGCCTTACAATGAGCAGTTCTTC
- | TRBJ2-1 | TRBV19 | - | CASSIDPGQYNEQFF | TGTGCCAGTAGTATAGATCCAGGACAATACAATGAGCAGTTCTTC
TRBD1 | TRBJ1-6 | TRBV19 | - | CASSIGGTGGSPLHF | TGTGCCAGTAGTATAGGAGGGACAGGGGGTTCACCCCTCCACTTT
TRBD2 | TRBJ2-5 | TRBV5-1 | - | CASSSRTSGAETQYF | TGCGCCAGCAGCTCCCGGACTAGCGGGGCTGAGACCCAGTACTTC
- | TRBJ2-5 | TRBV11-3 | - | CASSSRGTVQETQYF | TGTGCCAGCAGCTCCAGAGGAACCGTCCAAGAGACCCAGTACTTC
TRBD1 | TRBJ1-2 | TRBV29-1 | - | CSAEVRDRAFYGYTF | TGCAGCGCCGAGGTCCGGGACAGGGCTTTCTATGGCTACACCTTC
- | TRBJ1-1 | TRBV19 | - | CATRQSTEAFF | TGTGCCACCCGACAGTCAACTGAAGCTTTCTTT
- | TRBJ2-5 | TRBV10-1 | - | CASSDLQGAQETQYF | TGCGCCAGCAGCGACCTACAGGGCGCCCAAGAGACCCAGTACTTC
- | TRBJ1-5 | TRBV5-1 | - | CASSLGPDQPQHF | TGCGCCAGCAGCTTGGGTCCCGATCAGCCCCAGCATTTT
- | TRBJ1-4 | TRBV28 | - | CASSSPAGGREKLFF | TGTGCCAGCAGTTCTCCGGCGGGGGGTCGCGAAAAACTGTTTTTT
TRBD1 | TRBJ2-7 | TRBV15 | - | CATSRGTGFSYEQYF | TGTGCCACCAGCAGAGGGACAGGGTTCTCCTACGAGCAGTACTTC
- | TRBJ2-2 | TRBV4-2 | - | CASRISEADTGELFF | TGTGCCAGCCGAATTAGCGAGGCGGACACCGGGGAGCTGTTTTTT
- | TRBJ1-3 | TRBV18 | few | CASSPGLPGNTIYF | TGTGCCAGCTCACCAGGGCTACCCGGAAACACCATATATTTT
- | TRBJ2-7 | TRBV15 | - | CATSRDRGEQYF | TGTGCCACCAGCAGAGATCGAGGCGAGCAGTACTTC
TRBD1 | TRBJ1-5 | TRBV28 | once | CASSRGRNQPQHF | TGTGCCAGCAGCAGGGGGCGAAATCAGCCCCAGCATTTT
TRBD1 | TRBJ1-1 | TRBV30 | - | CAWKGQGYTEAFF | TGTGCCTGGAAGGGACAGGGGTACACTGAAGCTTTCTTT
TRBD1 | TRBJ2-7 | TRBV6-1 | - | CASSEGQRWYEQYF | TGTGCCAGCAGTGAGGGACAGCGGTGGTACGAGCAGTACTTC
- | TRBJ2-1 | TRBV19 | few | CASSQGLENNEQFF | TGTGCCAGTAGTCAGGGTCTGGAGAATAATGAGCAGTTCTTC
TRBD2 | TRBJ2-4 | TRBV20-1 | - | CSAPRGGIQYF | TGCAGTGCTCCTCGGGGGGGCATTCAGTACTTC
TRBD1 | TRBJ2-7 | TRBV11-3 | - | CASSPDRARSYEQYF | TGTGCCAGCAGCCCAGACAGGGCCCGCTCCTACGAGCAGTACTTC
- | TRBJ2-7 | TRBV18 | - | CASSPTGPSQGYEQYF | TGTGCCAGCTCACCAACGGGCCCTTCACAGGGCTACGAGCAGTACTTC
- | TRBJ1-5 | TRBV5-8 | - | CASSRLSGVGQPQHF | TGTGCCAGCAGCCGACTTTCAGGGGTTGGTCAGCCCCAGCATTTT
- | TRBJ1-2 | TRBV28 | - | CASSFSQGASGYTF | TGTGCCAGCAGTTTTAGTCAGGGTGCGTCGGGCTACACCTTC
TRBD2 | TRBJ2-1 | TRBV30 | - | CAWKAGSLLAGVHNEQFF | TGTGCCTGGAAGGCAGGGTCGTTACTAGCGGGAGTACACAATGAGCAGTTCTTC
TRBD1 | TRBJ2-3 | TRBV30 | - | CAWGPGQVTDTQYF | TGTGCCTGGGGCCCCGGACAGGTCACAGATACGCAGTATTTT
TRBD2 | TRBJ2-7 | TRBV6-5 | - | CASTPAGGTYEQYF | TGTGCCAGCACCCCAGCGGGGGGGACCTACGAGCAGTACTTC
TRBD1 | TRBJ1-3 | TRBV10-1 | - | CASSSGGRDSGNTIYF | TGCGCCAGCAGTTCAGGGGGCCGGGACTCTGGAAACACCATATATTTT
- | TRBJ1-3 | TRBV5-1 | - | CASSFAGSGNTIYF | TGCGCCAGCAGCTTTGCGGGCTCTGGAAACACCATATATTTT
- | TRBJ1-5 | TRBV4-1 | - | CASSQDPNGNQPQHF | TGCGCCAGCAGCCAAGATCCAAATGGCAATCAGCCCCAGCATTTT
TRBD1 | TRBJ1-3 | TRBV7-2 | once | CASSRDRVNGNTIYF | TGTGCCAGCAGCCGGGACAGGGTGAATGGAAACACCATATATTTT
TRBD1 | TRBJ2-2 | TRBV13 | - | CASSPRTGSTGELFF | TGTGCCAGCAGCCCCCGGACAGGTTCGACCGGGGAGCTGTTTTTT
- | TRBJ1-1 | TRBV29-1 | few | CSVVEARDTEAFF | TGCAGCGTTGTCGAGGCGCGGGACACTGAAGCTTTCTTT